Below are 6 T cell receptor beta chains sequenced from a single sample in a study of shared clonotypes between healthy human individuals (TCRdb year 2020). The library came from the immunoSEQ multiplex PCR assay. Entries here come from immuneACCESS through TCRdb and include only in-frame sequences with V and J called. Some clones fail to appear in such tables; in the studies checked, an unresolved V gene covers under half of the shortfall, and the cause of the remainder is unknown. The sample records fewer than 600,000 clones, 60% to 80% of which are singletons. About 12% of the sample lies in the top ten. The sequenced material came from PBMCs. The receptors shown here come from a woman aged 35 to 49 in good health. Some clones in this sample may be carry-over from other donors' samples.

This clone has ten or more counts. V and J are TRBV9 and TRBJ2-7; D is perhaps TRBD1 (6 bases). Trimming removed 4 bases at V and 5 bases at J, with 16 bases between. Per germline, CDR1 SGDLS and CDR2 YYNGEE. CDR3 length equals 14 residues. The CDR3 loop reads CASSPLTGPDEQYF. The CDR3 DNA reads as TGTGCCAGCAGCCCCCTCACAGGGCCCGACGAGCAGTACTTC.

This clone was detected only a few times. The chain combines TRBV29-1 with TRBJ2-3, with D perhaps TRBD2 (5 bases). This CDR3 contains 13 residues. V lost 7 bases to trimming and J lost 2 bases, with 13 bases between them. Germline V gives CDR1 SQVTM, CDR2 ANQGSEA. CDR3 DNA: TGCAGCGCCCGGGGTCGGGTCACAGATACGCAGTATTTT. It yields the protein CSARGRVTDTQYF.

V is TRBV6-6 and J is TRBJ2-1; D not certain. Germline CDR1 MNHNY, CDR2 SVGAGI (reference sequence). Trimming left V 6 bases short and J 6 bases short, with 9 bases between. The CDR3 has 12 residues. CDR3 protein: CASRPSGNEQFF. In DNA form, the CDR3 reads TGTGCCAGCAGGCCATCGGGCAATGAGCAGTTCTTC.

For this clone: This probably arose from a read error, given a far larger clone one base away. V and J are TRBV30 and TRBJ2-3; D may be TRBD1 (6 bases). V lost 5 bases, J lost 0 bases, and 12 bases lay in between. The CDR3 consists of 14 residues. Germline assignment: CDR1 GTSNPN and CDR2 SVGIG (reference sequence). CDR3 loop: CAWVRGRSTDTQYF. CDR3 bases: TGTGCCTGGGTGAGGGGGAGAAGCACAGATACGCAGTATTTT.

This chain joins TRBV29-1 and TRBJ1-5; D call uncertain. Germline assignment: CDR1 SQVTM and CDR2 ANQGSEA. There are 12 residues in the CDR3. Trimming left V 2 bases short and J 7 bases short, with 9 bases between. Written as DNA, the CDR3 is TGCAGCGTTGAAAATGTTGGGCAGCCCCAGCATTTT. Its translation: CSVENVGQPQHF.

The chain links TRBV7-8 to TRBJ1-1, with D hard to call. Looked up from germline, CDR1 is SGHVS and CDR2 is FQNEAQ. The V end was cut by 5 bases, the J end by 0 bases, with 19 bases between. The CDR3 is made up of 17 amino acids. This chain's CDR3 is CASSPLRIRAMNTEAFF. CDR3 in DNA: TGTGCCAGCAGCCCCCTTCGAATCCGGGCAATGAACACTGAAGCTTTCTTT.